The rows below give T cell receptor beta chains drawn from one sample of a study of blood T cell repertoires in COVID-19. The protocol was immunoSEQ multiplex PCR, while the TCRdb copy is restricted to in-frame clones and leaves out a portion. The sample records about 200,000 clones, more than 65% being singletons. The sample was PBMCs or T cells enriched from blood (not recorded which). Receptors originate from a man aged 40-49 years who had recovered from COVID-19. Each CDR3 is given with its conserved first and last residue. The order of the fields is D gene, clone size, V gene, J gene, CDR3 protein, CDR3 DNA. D genes are given only for firm matches. Size is omitted from some rows. Given values are once, few, many or a class for expanded clones.

-,-,TRBV7-2,TRBJ1-1,CASSLIGGGFTRAEAFF,TGTGCCAGCAGCTTAATCGGGGGAGGGTTTACAAGGGCTGAAGCTTTCTTT
-,-,TRBV5-1,TRBJ1-2,CASSVGNRVDGYTF,TGCGCCAGCAGCGTAGGGAACAGGGTGGATGGCTACACCTTC
-,-,TRBV6-4,TRBJ1-2,CASRRSANYGYTF,TGTGCCAGCAGGAGAAGCGCTAACTATGGCTACACCTTC
TRBD2,-,TRBV12-3/TRBV12-4,TRBJ2-1,CASKPTSREQFF,TGTGCCAGCAAGCCGACTAGCCGGGAGCAGTTCTTC
-,-,TRBV6-1,TRBJ1-6,CASSVFSGTYNSPLHF,TGTGCCAGCAGTGTATTTTCAGGGACCTATAATTCACCCCTCCACTTT
-,-,TRBV2,TRBJ2-7,CASNAERSLAYEQYF,TGTGCCAGCAACGCCGAAAGAAGTTTAGCCTACGAGCAGTACTTC
-,-,TRBV7-9,TRBJ1-2,CASSGANYGYTF,TGTGCCAGCAGCGGAGCAAACTATGGCTACACCTTC
-,many,TRBV3-1/TRBV3-2,TRBJ2-5,CASSQQGGKETQYF,TGTGCCAGCAGCCAACAGGGAGGAAAAGAGACCCAGTACTTC
-,-,TRBV6-5,TRBJ1-2,CASSWRGEGYTF,TGTGCCAGCAGTTGGAGGGGCGAGGGCTACACCTTC
TRBD1,-,TRBV10-3,TRBJ2-1,CAITPQGSYNEQFF,TGTGCCATCACCCCACAGGGGTCCTACAATGAGCAGTTCTTC
TRBD1,-,TRBV3-1/TRBV3-2,TRBJ1-1,CASSPRDRADTEAFF,TGTGCCAGCAGCCCCCGGGACAGGGCGGACACTGAAGCTTTCTTT
TRBD2,-,TRBV7-2,TRBJ2-7,CASSLAETAAGQQYF,TGTGCCAGCAGCTTAGCGGAAACCGCAGCGGGGCAACAGTACTTC
-,once,TRBV7-8,TRBJ1-5,CASSFGVVQPQHF,TGTGCCAGCAGCTTCGGGGTAGTCCAGCCCCAGCATTTT
TRBD1,-,TRBV5-5,TRBJ1-2,CASSRGQGTWGYTF,TGTGCCAGCAGCCGTGGACAGGGGACTTGGGGCTACACCTTC
-,-,TRBV18,TRBJ1-2,CASSPRQRTPQGPYGYTF,TGTGCCAGCTCACCACGACAGCGAACCCCGCAGGGTCCCTATGGCTACACCTTC
-,-,TRBV7-6,TRBJ2-7,CASSLVPGGFPPSYEQYF,TGTGCCAGCAGCTTAGTACCTGGGGGCTTCCCTCCATCCTACGAGCAGTACTTC
-,-,TRBV6-5,TRBJ1-6,CASSFQGRRGAPLHF,TGTGCCAGCAGTTTCCAGGGGCGCCGGGGGGCACCCCTCCACTTT
TRBD1,-,TRBV10-1,TRBJ2-1,CASSPGTGSYNEQFF,TGCGCCAGCAGTCCCGGGACAGGCTCCTACAATGAGCAGTTCTTC
TRBD2,-,TRBV5-1,TRBJ2-3,CASSLAILAGPLGRADTQYF,TGCGCCAGCAGCTTGGCTATACTAGCGGGGCCCCTAGGTAGGGCAGATACGCAGTATTTT
-,-,TRBV19,TRBJ1-5,CASSIFRATNQPQHF,TGTGCCAGTAGTATATTCAGGGCTACCAATCAGCCCCAGCATTTT
TRBD2,-,TRBV7-9,TRBJ2-1,CASSPTSGGVYNEQFF,TGTGCCAGCAGTCCTACTAGCGGGGGGGTGTACAATGAGCAGTTCTTC
TRBD1,-,TRBV18,TRBJ1-3,CASSTGASGNTIYF,TGTGCCAGCTCAACAGGGGCCTCTGGAAACACCATATATTTT
TRBD1,-,TRBV18,TRBJ2-5,CASSPGQVVTQYF,TGTGCCAGCTCACCAGGACAGGTGGTGACCCAGTACTTC
-,few,TRBV7-9,TRBJ1-1,CASSPSPGKEAFF,TGTGCCAGCAGCCCCTCCCCCGGGAAGGAAGCTTTCTTT
TRBD1,-,TRBV13,TRBJ1-2,CASSLGLGAGGSGYTF,TGTGCCAGCAGCTTAGGCCTCGGGGCAGGGGGCAGTGGCTACACCTTC
-,-,TRBV18,TRBJ1-5,CASSQGQSNQPQHF,TGTGCCAGCTCACAAGGACAAAGCAATCAGCCCCAGCATTTT
TRBD1,-,TRBV4-3,TRBJ1-4,CASSLGTAPTNEKLFF,TGCGCCAGCAGCCTGGGGACAGCCCCAACTAATGAAAAACTGTTTTTT
-,-,TRBV2,TRBJ2-3,CASSVEGISDTQYF,TGTGCCAGCAGTGTAGAGGGTATTTCAGATACGCAGTATTTT
-,-,TRBV15,TRBJ2-7,CATSATGRPYEQYF,TGTGCCACCAGCGCGACGGGGAGACCCTACGAGCAGTACTTC
-,-,TRBV3-1/TRBV3-2,TRBJ1-1,CASSHARVLHTEAFF,TGTGCCAGCAGCCACGCCAGGGTTTTGCACACTGAAGCTTTCTTT
-,-,TRBV30,TRBJ2-7,CAWSVPVGQPYYEQYF,TGTGCCTGGAGTGTACCAGTCGGACAGCCGTACTACGAGCAGTACTTC
-,-,TRBV24-1,TRBJ1-2,CATSTSISKGYTF,TGTGCCACCAGTACTTCCATCTCGAAGGGCTACACCTTC
-,-,TRBV7-9,TRBJ1-2,CASSLGDGGLNGYTF,TGTGCCAGCAGCCTAGGGGACGGGGGTTTGAATGGCTACACCTTC
-,-,TRBV5-1,TRBJ2-7,CASSLTGQTYEQYF,TGCGCCAGCAGCTTGACCGGACAGACCTACGAGCAGTACTTC
-,once,TRBV15,TRBJ2-5,CATSRDRGEETQYF,TGTGCCACCAGCAGAGACAGGGGGGAAGAGACCCAGTACTTC
TRBD1,few,TRBV5-5,TRBJ2-7,CASSMSGTGTYEQYF,TGTGCCAGCAGCATGTCCGGGACAGGCACATACGAGCAGTACTTC
-,-,TRBV5-1,TRBJ2-2,CASRSTGELFF,TGCGCCAGCCGCAGCACCGGGGAGCTGTTTTTT
TRBD1,-,TRBV27,TRBJ1-2,CASSSRQGGEGYTF,TGTGCCAGCAGTAGTAGACAGGGTGGGGAGGGCTACACCTTC